The entry below describes one T cell receptor (beta chain). This clonotype was counted only a few times. It lacks a known antigen. Per-base qualities were not stored, and no clone one base away is much larger. Flow cytometry had shown CD8+CD57+ cell expansion in the patients selected for sequencing. Every patient had severe acquired aplastic anemia, diagnosed using the International Study of Aplastic Anemia and Agranulocytosis and Camitta criteria. No patient had received any therapy when blood was sampled. In this study, sorted CD4+ and CD8+ T cells from the blood of healthy subjects and of severe aplastic anemia patients had their TCR repertoires deep-sequenced. Patients were enrolled under clinicaltrials.gov protocols 00001620, 01623167, 00001397, 00071045, 00081523 and 00961064 in the USA. Ficoll-Paque density gradient centrifugation was used to isolate peripheral blood mononuclear cells. Before DNA extraction, CD4+ and CD8+ T cells were sorted with FACS or magnetic beads.

TCR beta VDJ combination and CDR3 sequence profiling used genomic DNA as the template. TCR repertoire sequencing was run on an Illumina HiSeq 2000. From the authors' description of their analysis: Repertoire assessment relied on Simpson's diversity index, CDR3 size and DJ length profiles, and TRBV/TRBJ rearrangement plots. The most abundant DNA sequence in the deep sequencing data was taken as the immunodominant clone. CDR3 amino acid sequences were screened for sharing across subjects and were compared with published repertoires and the VDJdb database. Using fastp trimming at Q25 and MiXCR clonotype assembly, TCRdb reanalyzed the public sequencing data and kept in-frame beta chains. One record per CDR3 amino acid sequence lists the most common genes and DNA. These V and J calls derive from TCRdb rather than the authors' analysis. This sample gives around 430,000 distinct CDR3 sequences in total; around a third of them show up just once. The ten largest make up 0.82% of the sample.

The germline V and J ends show losses of 0 bases and 8 bases respectively, and no gene match explains 6 bases of the junction. The CDR3 starts with the cysteine, ends with the phenylalanine, and has 15 residues. The retained sequence is limited to the CDR3, 45 bases, with the frame set at the first base. Looking up the germline V gene (reference sequence) yields CDR1 SGHKS and CDR2 YYEKEE. The data were taken from a study of CD8+CD57+ T cells in acquired aplastic anemia (dated by TCRdb to the late 2010s). Some background on the complete study: DNA extracted from sorted CD4+ and CD8+ cells had a mean of roughly 3.4 ug, with a range of about 0.18 to 27.4 ug. CD8+CD57+ expansion was defined as frequency above the mean frequency observed in healthy subjects.

Findings and caveats that apply to the study as a whole: CD8+ Simpson's diversity did not differ significantly between patients and healthy controls (P=0.060). Twenty-nine CD8+ CDR3 sequences were found in both patients and controls but appeared to be highly expressed in patients and within the immunodominant clones of the patients.

This receptor chain uses TRBV5-5 and TRBJ1-2, with TRBD1 matching 11 junction bases. The receptor was isolated from a human donor with aplastic anemia. The sample comprised sorted CD4+, CD8+, or CD8+CD57+ T cells (not recorded which) from PBMCs. For the CDR3, the sequence is CASSLVGQGAQGYTF. The DNA is as follows: TGTGCCAGCAGCTTGGTAGGACAGGGGGCGCAGGGCTACACCTTC. With the rest looked up from the reference TRBV5-5 and TRBJ1-2 genes rather than sequenced, the full variable domain is DAGVTQSPTHLIKTRGQQVTLRCSPISGHKSVSWYQQVLGQGPQFIFQYYEKEERGRGNFPDRFSARQFPNYSSELNVNALLLGDSALYLCASSLVGQGAQGYTFGSGTRLTVV.